The clone carrying this T cell receptor (beta chain) was found many times. Its antigen is still unknown. From the RT-PCR reads, TCRdb called clonotypes with MiXCR, one entry per CDR3 protein. The sample gives 450,000 to 600,000 distinct CDR3 sequences, 7.2% of which show up once; around 13% is in the top ten. This sample was included in a study of response to subunit inactivated influenza vaccine. V lost 8 bases and J 2 bases, leaving 14 bases between the germline ends. The CDR3 consists of 13 residues. Germline CDR1 reads DFQATT; CDR2 reads SNEGSKA (reference sequence). Overall study findings and caveats: Authors suggested each seasonal influenza vaccination recruits few new T cells.

Sequencing used PBMCs from blood, obtained roughly 24 months after vaccination. The chain joins TRBV20-1 to TRBJ2-3; D may correspond to TRBD1 or TRBD2 (6 bases each). The TCR was taken from a man in his fifties or sixties who received an inactivated influenza vaccine. The CDR3 reads CSTGRDNTDTQYF. The CDR3 DNA follows: TGCAGTACTGGGCGGGACAACACAGATACGCAGTATTTT.